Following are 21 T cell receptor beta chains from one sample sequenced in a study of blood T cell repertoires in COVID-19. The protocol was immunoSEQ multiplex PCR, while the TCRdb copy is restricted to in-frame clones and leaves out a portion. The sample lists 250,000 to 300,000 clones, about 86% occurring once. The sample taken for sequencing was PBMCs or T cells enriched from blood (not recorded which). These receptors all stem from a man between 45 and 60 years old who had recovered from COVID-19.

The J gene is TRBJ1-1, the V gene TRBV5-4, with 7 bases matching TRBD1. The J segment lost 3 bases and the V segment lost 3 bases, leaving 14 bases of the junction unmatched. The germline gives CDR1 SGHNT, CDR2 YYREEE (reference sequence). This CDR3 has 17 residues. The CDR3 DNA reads TGTGCCAGCAGCTCTCTCTGTGAGGGGGCTCGTTACACTGAAGCTTTCTTT. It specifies CASSSLCEGARYTEAFF. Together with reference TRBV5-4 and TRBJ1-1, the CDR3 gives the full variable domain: ETGVTQSPTHLIKTRGQQVTLRCSSQSGHNTVSWYQQALGQGPQFIFQYYREEENGRGNFPPRFSGLQFPNYSSELNVNALELDDSALYLCASSSLCEGARYTEAFFGQGTRLTVV.

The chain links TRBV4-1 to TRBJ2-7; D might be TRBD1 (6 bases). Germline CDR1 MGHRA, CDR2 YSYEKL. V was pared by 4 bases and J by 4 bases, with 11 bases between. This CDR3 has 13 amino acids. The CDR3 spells CASSLAQGYEQYF. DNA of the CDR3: TGCGCCAGCAGCCTGGCGCAGGGGTACGAGCAGTACTTC.

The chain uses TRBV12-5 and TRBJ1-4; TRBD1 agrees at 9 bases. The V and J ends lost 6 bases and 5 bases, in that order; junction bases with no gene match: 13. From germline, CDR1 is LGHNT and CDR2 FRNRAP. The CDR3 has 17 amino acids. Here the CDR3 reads CASGYTPGDRANEKLFF. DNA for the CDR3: TGTGCTAGTGGGTATACCCCCGGGGACAGGGCGAATGAAAAACTGTTTTTT.

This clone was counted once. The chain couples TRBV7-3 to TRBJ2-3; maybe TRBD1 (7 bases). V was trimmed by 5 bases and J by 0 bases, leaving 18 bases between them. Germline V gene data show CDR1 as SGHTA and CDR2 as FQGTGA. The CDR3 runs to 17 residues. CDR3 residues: CASSRGQGGPSTDTQYF. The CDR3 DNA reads TGTGCCAGCAGCCGCGGTCAGGGGGGACCCAGCACAGATACGCAGTATTTT.

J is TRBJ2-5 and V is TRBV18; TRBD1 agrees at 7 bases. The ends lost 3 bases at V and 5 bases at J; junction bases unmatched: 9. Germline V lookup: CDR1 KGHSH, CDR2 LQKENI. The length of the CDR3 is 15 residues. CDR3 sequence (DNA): TGTGCCAGCTCACCTGACACCGGGACAGCCGAGACCCAGTACTTC. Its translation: CASSPDTGTAETQYF.

Here the CDR3 reads CASSWGGLTDTQYF. CDR3 bases: TGTGCCAGCAGTTGGGGGGGGTTGACAGATACGCAGTATTTT. This sequence joins TRBV11-2 and TRBJ2-3, with 7 bases fitting TRBD2. The CDR3 spans 14 residues. Germline trimming cut 6 bases from V and 3 bases from J; bases unmatched to any gene: 6. Per the germline V gene, CDR1 is SGHAT and CDR2 is FQNNGV.

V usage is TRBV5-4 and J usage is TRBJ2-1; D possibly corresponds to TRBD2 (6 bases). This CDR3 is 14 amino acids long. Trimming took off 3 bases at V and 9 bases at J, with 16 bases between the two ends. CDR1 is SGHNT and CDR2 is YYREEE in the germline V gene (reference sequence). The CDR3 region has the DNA TGTGCCAGCAGCTCGTCCCGGGACGGGGGTGAGCAGTTCTTC. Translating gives CASSSSRDGGEQFF.

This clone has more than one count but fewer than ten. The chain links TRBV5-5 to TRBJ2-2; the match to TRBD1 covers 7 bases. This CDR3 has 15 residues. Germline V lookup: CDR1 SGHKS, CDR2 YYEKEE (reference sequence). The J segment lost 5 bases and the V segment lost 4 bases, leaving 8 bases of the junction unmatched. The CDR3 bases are TGTGCCAGCAGCCGAACGGGACAGCTTACCGGGGAGCTGTTTTTT. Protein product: CASSRTGQLTGELFF.

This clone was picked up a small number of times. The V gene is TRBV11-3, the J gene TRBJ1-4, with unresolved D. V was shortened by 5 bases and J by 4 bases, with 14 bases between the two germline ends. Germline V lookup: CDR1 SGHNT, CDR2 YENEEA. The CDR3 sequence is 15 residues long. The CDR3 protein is CASSPSGRVNEKLFF. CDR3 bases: TGTGCCAGCAGCCCATCGGGGAGGGTTAATGAAAAACTGTTTTTT.

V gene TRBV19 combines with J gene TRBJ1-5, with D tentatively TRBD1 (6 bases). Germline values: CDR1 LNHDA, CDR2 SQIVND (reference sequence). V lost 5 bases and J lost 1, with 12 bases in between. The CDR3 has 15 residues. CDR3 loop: CASSVQQGSNQPQHF. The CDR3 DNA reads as TGTGCCAGTAGTGTTCAACAGGGAAGCAATCAGCCCCAGCATTTT.

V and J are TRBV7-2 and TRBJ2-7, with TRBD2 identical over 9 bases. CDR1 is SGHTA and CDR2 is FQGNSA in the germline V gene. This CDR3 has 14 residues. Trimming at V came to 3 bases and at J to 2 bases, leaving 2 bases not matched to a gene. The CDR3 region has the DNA TGTGCCAGCAGCTTGAGCGGGGGGCCCTACGAGCAGTACTTC. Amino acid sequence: CASSLSGGPYEQYF. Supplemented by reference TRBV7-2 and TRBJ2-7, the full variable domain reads GAGVSQSPSNKVTEKGKDVELRCDPISGHTALYWYRQSLGQGLEFLIYFQGNSAPDKSGLPSDRFSAERTGGSVSTLTIQRTQQEDSAVYLCASSLSGGPYEQYFGPGTRLTVT.

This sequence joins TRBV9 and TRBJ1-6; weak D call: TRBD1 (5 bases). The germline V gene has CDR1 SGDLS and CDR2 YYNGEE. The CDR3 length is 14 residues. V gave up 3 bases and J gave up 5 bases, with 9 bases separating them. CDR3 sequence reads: CASSARQNNSPLHF. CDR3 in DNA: TGTGCCAGCAGCGCCCGACAGAATAATTCACCCCTCCACTTT.

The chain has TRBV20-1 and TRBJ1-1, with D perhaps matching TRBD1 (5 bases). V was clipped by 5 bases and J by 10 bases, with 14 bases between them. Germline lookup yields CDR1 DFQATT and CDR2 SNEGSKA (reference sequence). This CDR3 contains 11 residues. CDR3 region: CSAWGDERAFF. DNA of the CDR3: TGCAGTGCTTGGGGGGACGAGAGAGCTTTCTTT.

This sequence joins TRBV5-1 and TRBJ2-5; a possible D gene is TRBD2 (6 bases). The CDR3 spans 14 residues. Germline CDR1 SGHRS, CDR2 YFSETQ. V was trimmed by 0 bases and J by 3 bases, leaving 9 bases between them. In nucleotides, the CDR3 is TGCGCCAGCAGCTTGGGGAGGGTAAAAGAGACCCAGTACTTC. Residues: CASSLGRVKETQYF.

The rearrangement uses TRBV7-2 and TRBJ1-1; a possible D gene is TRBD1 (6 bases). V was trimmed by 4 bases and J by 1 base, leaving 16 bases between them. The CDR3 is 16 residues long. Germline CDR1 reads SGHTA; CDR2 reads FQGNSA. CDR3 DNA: TGTGCCAGCAGCTCACTGCGGACAGCTCCGAACACTGAAGCTTTCTTT. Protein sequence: CASSSLRTAPNTEAFF.

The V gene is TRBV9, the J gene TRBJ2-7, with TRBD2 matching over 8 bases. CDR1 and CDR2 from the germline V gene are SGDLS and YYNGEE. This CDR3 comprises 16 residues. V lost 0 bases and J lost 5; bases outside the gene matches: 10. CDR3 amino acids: CASSVVGGGAVNEQYF. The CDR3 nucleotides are TGTGCCAGCAGCGTAGTCGGGGGGGGCGCAGTAAACGAGCAGTACTTC. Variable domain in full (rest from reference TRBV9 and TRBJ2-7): DSGVTQTPKHLITATGQRVTLRCSPRSGDLSVYWYQQSLDQGLQFLIQYYNGEERAKGNILERFSAQQFPDLHSELNLSSLELGDSALYFCASSVVGGGAVNEQYFGPGTRLTVT.

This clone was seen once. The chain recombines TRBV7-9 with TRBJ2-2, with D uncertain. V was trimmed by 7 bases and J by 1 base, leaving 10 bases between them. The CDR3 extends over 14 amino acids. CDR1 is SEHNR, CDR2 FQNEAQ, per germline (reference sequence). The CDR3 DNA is TGTGCCAGCATCGTTCAGGAGAACACCGGGGAGCTGTTTTTT. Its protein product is CASIVQENTGELFF.

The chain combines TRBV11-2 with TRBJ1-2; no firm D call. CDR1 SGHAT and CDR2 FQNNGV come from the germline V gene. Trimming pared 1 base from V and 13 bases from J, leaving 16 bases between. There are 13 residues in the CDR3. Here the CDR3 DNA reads TGTGCCAGCAGCTTAGGGTTGAGGGATCGGTGCACCTTC. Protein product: CASSLGLRDRCTF. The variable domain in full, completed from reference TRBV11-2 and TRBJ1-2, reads EAGVAQSPRYKIIEKRQSVAFWCNPISGHATLYWYQQILGQGPKLLIQFQNNGVVDDSQLPKDRFSAERLKGVDSTLKIQPAKLEDSAVYLCASSLGLRDRCTFGSGTRLTVV.

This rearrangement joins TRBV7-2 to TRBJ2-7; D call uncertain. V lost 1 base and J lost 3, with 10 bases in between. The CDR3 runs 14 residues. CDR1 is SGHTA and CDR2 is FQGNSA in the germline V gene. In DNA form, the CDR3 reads TGTGCCAGCAGCTTAGAGAGAGGAGTCTACGAGCAGTACTTC. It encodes CASSLERGVYEQYF. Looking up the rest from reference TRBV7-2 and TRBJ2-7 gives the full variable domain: GAGVSQSPSNKVTEKGKDVELRCDPISGHTALYWYRQSLGQGLEFLIYFQGNSAPDKSGLPSDRFSAERTGGSVSTLTIQRTQQEDSAVYLCASSLERGVYEQYFGPGTRLTVT.

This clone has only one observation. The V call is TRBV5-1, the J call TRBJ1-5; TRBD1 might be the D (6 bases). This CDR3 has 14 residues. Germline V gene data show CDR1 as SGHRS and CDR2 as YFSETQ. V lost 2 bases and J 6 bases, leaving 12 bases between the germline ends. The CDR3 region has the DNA TGCGCCAGCAGCTTAGGGCAGGGGAGTCAGCCCCAGCATTTT. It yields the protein CASSLGQGSQPQHF. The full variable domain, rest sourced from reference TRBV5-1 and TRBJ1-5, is KAGVTQTPRYLIKTRGQQVTLSCSPISGHRSVSWYQQTPGQGLQFLFEYFSETQRNKGNFPGRFSGRQFSNSRSEMNVSTLELGDSALYLCASSLGQGSQPQHFGDGTRLSIL.

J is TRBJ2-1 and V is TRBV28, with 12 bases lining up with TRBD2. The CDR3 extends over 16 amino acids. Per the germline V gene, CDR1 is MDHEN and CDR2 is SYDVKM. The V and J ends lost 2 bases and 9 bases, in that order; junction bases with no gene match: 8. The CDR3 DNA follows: TGTGCCAGCAGTTTACTTCGACTAGCGGGAGTGGTTGAGCAGTTCTTC. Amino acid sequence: CASSLLRLAGVVEQFF.